These T cell receptor beta chains were read from a single sample in a study of cytomegalovirus exposure and HLA in healthy donors. Assay used: immunoSEQ multiplex PCR; TCRdb lists only in-frame clones, some missing. The profile shows some 130,000 clones, approximately 60% of them singletons. The sequenced sample was PBMCs. These receptor sequences come from a human donor in good health. CDR3s include the opening cysteine and the closing phenylalanine or tryptophan. D genes are given only for firm matches. Clone size appears in some rows only: once, few, many, or a class for an expanded clone.

J: TRBJ1-4
size: few
V: TRBV9
D: TRBD1
DNA: TGTGCCAGCAGCGTGGAGTGGACAGGGGCTGAAAAACTGTTTTTT
CDR3: CASSVEWTGAEKLFF

J: TRBJ1-2
size: NA
V: TRBV6-5
D: NA
DNA: TGTGCCAGCAGTTACTCGAGAGGAAAACGGGGCTACACCTTC
CDR3: CASSYSRGKRGYTF

J: TRBJ1-1
size: NA
V: TRBV6-1
D: TRBD1
DNA: TGTGCCAGCAGTGAATCGGGGGGACAGGGGGCTTTGGGCACTGAAGCTTTCTTT
CDR3: CASSESGGQGALGTEAFF

J: TRBJ2-2
size: NA
V: TRBV18
D: NA
DNA: TGTGCCAGCTCACAGGGGGCGAACACCGGGGAGCTGTTTTTT
CDR3: CASSQGANTGELFF

J: TRBJ2-1
size: NA
V: TRBV19
D: NA
DNA: TGTGCCAGTAGTATCCTAACTAACGGGATATACAATGAGCAGTTCTTC
CDR3: CASSILTNGIYNEQFF

J: TRBJ2-7
size: once
V: TRBV7-8
D: TRBD1
DNA: TGTGCCAGCAGCCTAACGGGACAGGGCTTAACCGAGCAGTACTTC
CDR3: CASSLTGQGLTEQYF

J: TRBJ2-3
size: NA
V: TRBV5-1
D: NA
DNA: TGCGCCAGCAGCGTAGGGGAGGACGGAGATACGCAGTATTTT
CDR3: CASSVGEDGDTQYF

J: TRBJ2-7
size: NA
V: TRBV18
D: NA
DNA: TGTGCCAGCTCACCACAACGGCAGGGAACGATCGAGCAGTACTTC
CDR3: CASSPQRQGTIEQYF

J: TRBJ2-7
size: NA
V: TRBV5-1
D: TRBD2
DNA: TGCGCCAGCAGCACAGGACTAGCGGGACGCTACGAGCAGTACTTC
CDR3: CASSTGLAGRYEQYF

J: TRBJ2-7
size: NA
V: TRBV7-6
D: NA
DNA: TGTGCCAGCAGCTTAGTCGCTTGGCCGGCAGATGGCGGGGTTACCTACGAGCAGTACTTC
CDR3: CASSLVAWPADGGVTYEQYF

J: TRBJ1-5
size: NA
V: TRBV19
D: TRBD1
DNA: TGTGCCAGTACCCGGGACAGGGGGCGGCCCATCAAGCCCCAGCATTTT
CDR3: CASTRDRGRPIKPQHF

J: TRBJ1-2
size: NA
V: TRBV7-6
D: TRBD1
DNA: TGTGCCAGCAGCCCAGACCCGGGGACAGGTATCTATGGCTACACCTTC
CDR3: CASSPDPGTGIYGYTF

J: TRBJ2-3
size: NA
V: TRBV5-4
D: TRBD2
DNA: TGTGCCAGCAGCTTGGACCCCGGCGGGAGGGCCAAAAATACGCAGTATTTT
CDR3: CASSLDPGGRAKNTQYF

J: TRBJ1-2
size: few
V: TRBV28
D: TRBD1
DNA: TGTGCCAGCAGTTTATTAGGGGGCGACTATGGCTACACCTTC
CDR3: CASSLLGGDYGYTF

J: TRBJ1-3
size: NA
V: TRBV2
D: NA
DNA: TGTGCCAGCAGTCCAGGGGTTTTAAACACCATATATTTT
CDR3: CASSPGVLNTIYF

J: TRBJ2-7
size: NA
V: TRBV5-1
D: NA
DNA: TGCGCCAGCAGCTTGGGGGGCGCGAGCTCCTACGAGCAGTACTTC
CDR3: CASSLGGASSYEQYF

J: TRBJ2-1
size: NA
V: TRBV28
D: NA
DNA: TGTGCCAGCAGTTGGTCCCACTTGAAAGTACACAATGAGCAGTTCTTC
CDR3: CASSWSHLKVHNEQFF

J: TRBJ2-7
size: few
V: TRBV28
D: NA
DNA: TGTGCCAGCATCCCCCGGGCAGGGCCTCCCTACGAGCAGTACTTC
CDR3: CASIPRAGPPYEQYF

J: TRBJ2-5
size: once
V: TRBV7-2
D: NA
DNA: TGTGCCAGCAGCTTAACCAGGGCGCAGACCCAGTACTTC
CDR3: CASSLTRAQTQYF

J: TRBJ1-5
size: few
V: TRBV7-9
D: TRBD1
DNA: TGTGCCAGCAGCTCTCACGGGACAGGCGATTATAGCAATCAGCCCCAGCATTTT
CDR3: CASSSHGTGDYSNQPQHF

J: TRBJ2-5
size: once
V: TRBV6-6
D: NA
DNA: TGTGCCAGCAGTTACCCCACTAGAAGCCAAGAGACCCAGTACTTC
CDR3: CASSYPTRSQETQYF

J: TRBJ2-1
size: NA
V: TRBV7-9
D: NA
DNA: TGTGCCAGCAGCCCCCCCGATGCGGATGAGCAGTTCTTC
CDR3: CASSPPDADEQFF

J: TRBJ1-1
size: NA
V: TRBV7-3
D: TRBD1
DNA: TGTGCCAGCAGCTCACAGGGGGGGAACACTGAAGCTTTCTTT
CDR3: CASSSQGGNTEAFF

J: TRBJ2-7
size: NA
V: TRBV4-1
D: NA
DNA: TGCGCCAGCAGCCAAGTGGTTAGCGGATACGAGCAGTACTTC
CDR3: CASSQVVSGYEQYF

J: TRBJ1-2
size: once
V: TRBV5-6
D: TRBD1
DNA: TGTGCCAGCAGCGTGGGCTGGACAGGGGGGTTCTCTGGCTACACCTTC
CDR3: CASSVGWTGGFSGYTF

J: TRBJ1-1
size: few
V: TRBV4-3
D: NA
DNA: TGCGCCAGCAGCCCTTTTTCGGAGGTGCCGCCAGCTTTCTTT
CDR3: CASSPFSEVPPAFF

J: TRBJ2-7
size: once
V: TRBV14
D: TRBD1
DNA: TGTGCCAGCAGCCCAGACAGGGTCAAGCAGTACTTC
CDR3: CASSPDRVKQYF

J: TRBJ1-3
size: once
V: TRBV5-1
D: TRBD1
DNA: TGCGCCAGCAGCGGAGGGACAGGGGGGTCCTCTGGAAACACCATATATTTT
CDR3: CASSGGTGGSSGNTIYF

J: TRBJ1-2
size: NA
V: TRBV18
D: NA
DNA: TGTGCCAGCTCATCGGACTCGGGGGGAAATGGCTACACCTTC
CDR3: CASSSDSGGNGYTF

J: TRBJ1-2
size: NA
V: TRBV4-3
D: NA
DNA: TGCGCCAGCAGCCAAAATGCGGGGGGGCGCTACTATGGCTACACCTTC
CDR3: CASSQNAGGRYYGYTF

J: TRBJ2-7
size: NA
V: TRBV5-4
D: NA
DNA: TGTGCCAGCGGAAGGGGCGTCTACGAGCAGTACTTC
CDR3: CASGRGVYEQYF

J: TRBJ2-7
size: few
V: TRBV27
D: NA
DNA: TGTGCCAGCAGTTTAGGCGGGCAGGGGATCCCCTACGAGCAGTACTTC
CDR3: CASSLGGQGIPYEQYF

J: TRBJ1-5
size: NA
V: TRBV28
D: TRBD1
DNA: TGTGCCAGCAGCCCGGGACAGGGGAGTTATCAGCCCCAGCATTTT
CDR3: CASSPGQGSYQPQHF

J: TRBJ2-3
size: NA
V: TRBV9
D: TRBD2
DNA: TGTGCCAGCAGCGTAGGAGGGGCTAGCGGGAGTTTAACAGATACGCAGTATTTT
CDR3: CASSVGGASGSLTDTQYF

J: TRBJ1-2
size: few
V: TRBV28
D: TRBD1
DNA: TGTGCCAGCAGACCGGGACAGGGGGCGAGTGGCTACACCTTC
CDR3: CASRPGQGASGYTF

J: TRBJ2-1
size: few
V: TRBV18
D: TRBD2
DNA: TGTGCCAGCTCACCAATGGGCGGGAGCTCCTACAATGAGCAGTTCTTC
CDR3: CASSPMGGSSYNEQFF

J: TRBJ2-1
size: NA
V: TRBV20-1
D: NA
DNA: TGCAGTGCTAGAGCCCCCTCTGGCCAGTTCTTC
CDR3: CSARAPSGQFF

J: TRBJ1-2
size: NA
V: TRBV9
D: NA
DNA: TGTGCCAGCACCGGGAGGGAGGACTATGGCTACACCTTC
CDR3: CASTGREDYGYTF

J: TRBJ1-3
size: few
V: TRBV7-9
D: NA
DNA: TGTGCCAGCAGGGGACTGACAGAAAGAAACACCATATATTTT
CDR3: CASRGLTERNTIYF

J: TRBJ2-5
size: NA
V: TRBV5-6
D: NA
DNA: TGTGCCAGCAGCTTACAGCAGGGTCGGGAGACCCAGTACTTC
CDR3: CASSLQQGRETQYF

J: TRBJ1-2
size: once
V: TRBV19
D: NA
DNA: TGTGCCAGTAGTGTGTATCCTGGACAGAGAGATTATGGCTACACCTTC
CDR3: CASSVYPGQRDYGYTF